The 5 T cell receptor beta chains below come from one sample, sequenced in a study of cytomegalovirus exposure and HLA in healthy donors. Vbeta (60) and Jbeta (13) primers were used in the PCR. The assay was immunoSEQ multiplex PCR, and TCRdb's table has in-frame clones only and misses some. The top ten clones hold about 7.5% of a sample with about 240,000 clones, approximately 81% of them seen once. Sequenced material: PBMCs. The receptors shown here come from a woman aged 55-75 years in good health and CMV-seropositive.

The V and J genes are TRBV7-9 and TRBJ1-3; D is unresolved. Germline CDR1 and CDR2: SEHNR and FQNEAQ (reference sequence). The CDR3 sequence is 15 residues long. V was cut by 5 bases and J by 3 bases, with 14 bases left in between. The DNA for the CDR3 is TGTGCCAGCAGCCGTCTCGGGTGGAATGGAAACACCATATATTTT. Residues: CASSRLGWNGNTIYF.

The chain carries TRBV10-1 and TRBJ2-3; possible D gene TRBD1, 6 bases. The germline V gene has CDR1 WNHNN and CDR2 SYGVQD (reference sequence). The V end lost 3 bases, the J end lost 1 base, and 11 bases lay between the germline ends. CDR3 size: 15 residues. The chain's CDR3 is CASSDMAGGTDTQYF. In nucleotides, the CDR3 is TGCGCCAGCAGTGATATGGCAGGGGGCACAGATACGCAGTATTTT.

The chain employs TRBV28 and TRBJ1-5; 7 bases match TRBD1. Germline V gene sequence: CDR1 MDHEN, CDR2 SYDVKM. The trim removed 7 bases at V and 6 bases at J, leaving 3 bases unmatched. This CDR3 has 12 residues. CDR3 sequence: CASKQGIQPQHF. In nucleotides, the CDR3 is TGTGCCAGCAAACAGGGGATTCAGCCCCAGCATTTT. The full variable domain, in which reference TRBV28 and TRBJ1-5 provide the parts outside the CDR3, is DVKVTQSSRYLVKRTGEKVFLECVQDMDHENMFWYRQDPGLGLRLIYFSYDVKMKEKGDIPEGYSVSREKKERFSLILESASTNQTSMYLCASKQGIQPQHFGDGTRLSIL.

This clone was counted only a few times. The rearrangement joins TRBV7-2 to TRBJ2-7, with a tentative D call TRBD1 (5 bases). The CDR3 runs to 15 residues. Germline V gene sequence: CDR1 SGHTA, CDR2 FQGNSA. V lost 5 bases and J lost 0, with 14 bases in between. The CDR3 nucleotides read TGTGCCAGCAGCCAAGGGGCACAGAGCTCCTACGAGCAGTACTTC. Translated: CASSQGAQSSYEQYF.

The sample holds one count of this clone. The rearrangement joins TRBV5-6 to TRBJ2-7; 7 nucleotides agree with TRBD2. The germline gives CDR1 SGHDT, CDR2 YYEEEE. The V segment lost 3 bases and the J segment 4 bases; nucleotides outside the gene matches: 7. CDR3 length: 14 amino acids. For the CDR3, the DNA is TGTGCCAGCAGCTGGGGGGGGATGATGTACGAGCAGTACTTC. This encodes CASSWGGMMYEQYF. Complete variable domain (other parts from reference TRBV5-6 and TRBJ2-7): DAGVTQSPTHLIKTRGQQVTLRCSPKSGHDTVSWYQQALGQGPQFIFQYYEEEERQRGNFPDRFSGHQFPNYSSELNVNALLLGDSALYLCASSWGGMMYEQYFGPGTRLTVT.